Listed below are T cell receptor beta chains from one sample, sequenced in a study of OX40 agonist ivuxolimab in advanced cancers. Libraries were prepared by immunoSEQ multiplex PCR; TCRdb keeps only in-frame clonotypes and omits some of them. Here the sample spans about 55,000 clones, 86% being singletons. The material sequenced was CD4+ or CD8+ T cells sorted from blood, taken in a trial of the OX40 agonist ivuxolimab. Receptors were obtained from an adult with an advanced solid tumor such as melanoma, head and neck, liver or kidney cancer. CDR3s include the opening cysteine and the closing phenylalanine or tryptophan. Each record gives: V gene, clone size, D gene, J gene, CDR3 DNA, CDR3 protein. D genes are given only for firm matches. Size is omitted from some rows. Given values are once, few, many or a class for expanded clones.

v_call: TRBV7-9; clone_size: -; d_call: -; j_call: TRBJ1-1; cdr3_nt: TGTGCCAGCAGCTTAATGGCCAGGGCTGAAGCTTTCTTT; cdr3_aa: CASSLMARAEAFF
v_call: TRBV10-3; clone_size: -; d_call: -; j_call: TRBJ1-5; cdr3_nt: TGTGCCATCAGTGAGGCGGACAGAGGGAGCAATCAGCCCCAGCATTTT; cdr3_aa: CAISEADRGSNQPQHF
v_call: TRBV7-2; clone_size: -; d_call: -; j_call: TRBJ1-2; cdr3_nt: TGTGCCAGCAGCTTAGTCGTTGGCTACACCTTC; cdr3_aa: CASSLVVGYTF
v_call: TRBV7-3; clone_size: -; d_call: -; j_call: TRBJ2-1; cdr3_nt: TGTGCCAGCAGCTTACTGGGACAATACAATGAGCAGTTCTTC; cdr3_aa: CASSLLGQYNEQFF
v_call: TRBV4-2; clone_size: -; d_call: TRBD2; j_call: TRBJ2-3; cdr3_nt: TGTGCCAGCAGCCAAGATCTTTGGCTAGCGGCCGGCGATACGCAGTATTTT; cdr3_aa: CASSQDLWLAAGDTQYF
v_call: TRBV10-3; clone_size: -; d_call: -; j_call: TRBJ2-3; cdr3_nt: TGTGCCATCAGTGGGAACACCCTCGGCACAGATACGCAGTATTTT; cdr3_aa: CAISGNTLGTDTQYF
v_call: TRBV27; clone_size: -; d_call: -; j_call: TRBJ1-1; cdr3_nt: TGTGCCAGCAGTTTGGCTTTCTTT; cdr3_aa: CASSLAFF
v_call: TRBV15; clone_size: -; d_call: -; j_call: TRBJ2-3; cdr3_nt: TGTGCCACTATCCGGGCAGATAGCACAGATACGCAGTATTTT; cdr3_aa: CATIRADSTDTQYF
v_call: TRBV18; clone_size: -; d_call: TRBD1; j_call: TRBJ2-7; cdr3_nt: TGTGCCAGCTCACCTCCACGCCCAGATCGGACAGGGGTCTACGAGCAGTACTTC; cdr3_aa: CASSPPRPDRTGVYEQYF
v_call: TRBV6-7; clone_size: once; d_call: TRBD2; j_call: TRBJ2-7; cdr3_nt: TGTGCCAGCAGTTGCCGGGAGCGGGAGGGGGCCTACGAGCAGTACTTC; cdr3_aa: CASSCREREGAYEQYF
v_call: TRBV14; clone_size: -; d_call: TRBD1; j_call: TRBJ2-3; cdr3_nt: TGTGCCAGCAGCCGTGGACAGGTCAGCCAGTCTAGCACAGATACGCAGTATTTT; cdr3_aa: CASSRGQVSQSSTDTQYF
v_call: TRBV6-4; clone_size: -; d_call: -; j_call: TRBJ2-3; cdr3_nt: TGTGCCAGCAGTGCCTCAGGGGGCACAGATACGCAGTATTTT; cdr3_aa: CASSASGGTDTQYF
v_call: TRBV18; clone_size: -; d_call: -; j_call: TRBJ2-3; cdr3_nt: TGTGCCAGCTCACCCGGAAATACGCAGTATTTT; cdr3_aa: CASSPGNTQYF
v_call: TRBV11-2; clone_size: -; d_call: -; j_call: TRBJ2-2; cdr3_nt: TGTGCCAGCAGCTTAGATGTTTACAGGAGCTACGCGAACACCGGGGAGCTGTTTTTT; cdr3_aa: CASSLDVYRSYANTGELFF
v_call: TRBV30; clone_size: -; d_call: TRBD1; j_call: TRBJ2-2; cdr3_nt: TGTGCCTGGAGTTTGGGGCCTCGGACAGGGAAGAACACCGGGGAGCTGTTTTTT; cdr3_aa: CAWSLGPRTGKNTGELFF
v_call: TRBV19; clone_size: -; d_call: -; j_call: TRBJ2-7; cdr3_nt: TGTGCCAGTAGGCCAAGCACCGGTCACGAGCAGTACTTC; cdr3_aa: CASRPSTGHEQYF
v_call: TRBV7-9; clone_size: -; d_call: TRBD1; j_call: TRBJ1-5; cdr3_nt: TGTGCCAGCAGCTTAGTGATGGCAGGGGGCGGGAATTTCCAGCCCCAGCATTTT; cdr3_aa: CASSLVMAGGGNFQPQHF
v_call: TRBV28; clone_size: -; d_call: TRBD1; j_call: TRBJ1-4; cdr3_nt: TGTGCCAGCAGTCATACCGGGACAGCTAATGAAAAACTGTTTTTT; cdr3_aa: CASSHTGTANEKLFF
v_call: TRBV10-3; clone_size: -; d_call: -; j_call: TRBJ2-5; cdr3_nt: TGTGCCATCAGTGAGGGGGGTTTAGGCTCAAATGAGTACCAAGAGACCCAGTACTTC; cdr3_aa: CAISEGGLGSNEYQETQYF
v_call: TRBV29-1; clone_size: -; d_call: -; j_call: TRBJ1-4; cdr3_nt: TGCAGCGTTGAATCCCCTGCTAATGAAAAACTGTTTTTT; cdr3_aa: CSVESPANEKLFF
v_call: TRBV28; clone_size: once; d_call: TRBD2; j_call: TRBJ2-7; cdr3_nt: TGTGCCAGCCGGGGGGGGTACTACGAGCAGTACTTC; cdr3_aa: CASRGGYYEQYF
v_call: TRBV7-6; clone_size: -; d_call: -; j_call: TRBJ2-1; cdr3_nt: TGTGCCAGCAGCTTAGAGGGCCCCGGAGCCACATACAATGAGCAGTTCTTC; cdr3_aa: CASSLEGPGATYNEQFF
v_call: TRBV18; clone_size: -; d_call: -; j_call: TRBJ1-4; cdr3_nt: TGTGCCAGCTCACCACCGAGTAATGAAAAACTGTTTTTT; cdr3_aa: CASSPPSNEKLFF
v_call: TRBV15; clone_size: -; d_call: -; j_call: TRBJ2-5; cdr3_nt: TGTGCCACCAGCAGGGCCCTGGCTGGAGAGACCCAGTACTTC; cdr3_aa: CATSRALAGETQYF
v_call: TRBV6-1; clone_size: -; d_call: -; j_call: TRBJ2-3; cdr3_nt: TGTGCCAGCAGTGTGAGGGGAAGCACAGATACGCAGTATTTT; cdr3_aa: CASSVRGSTDTQYF
v_call: TRBV6-6; clone_size: once; d_call: -; j_call: TRBJ1-5; cdr3_nt: TGTGCCAGCAGAGCGTCTCGAGGCAATCAGCCCCAGCATTTT; cdr3_aa: CASRASRGNQPQHF
v_call: TRBV28; clone_size: -; d_call: -; j_call: TRBJ2-7; cdr3_nt: TGTGCCAGCAGTTACGACTCCTACGAGCAGTACTTC; cdr3_aa: CASSYDSYEQYF
v_call: TRBV9; clone_size: -; d_call: -; j_call: TRBJ1-5; cdr3_nt: TGTGCCAGCAGCGTAGCCGGGGGCCCAAATCAGCCCCAGCATTTT; cdr3_aa: CASSVAGGPNQPQHF
v_call: TRBV5-4; clone_size: -; d_call: -; j_call: TRBJ1-2; cdr3_nt: TGTGCCAGCAGCTTAGCCACAGGGAAGGGTTACACCTTC; cdr3_aa: CASSLATGKGYTF
v_call: TRBV4-1; clone_size: -; d_call: TRBD1; j_call: TRBJ2-6; cdr3_nt: TGCGCCAGCACCGGGACAGGTCCTCCCTCTGGGGCCAACGTCCTGACTTTC; cdr3_aa: CASTGTGPPSGANVLTF
v_call: TRBV18; clone_size: -; d_call: -; j_call: TRBJ1-3; cdr3_nt: TGTGCCAGCTCACCACGGTCGGCGCGCGGACCTGGAAACACCATATATTTT; cdr3_aa: CASSPRSARGPGNTIYF
v_call: TRBV19; clone_size: -; d_call: -; j_call: TRBJ1-1; cdr3_nt: TGTGCCAGTAGTATTTCCCACAGGGCGGACACTGAAGCTTTCTTT; cdr3_aa: CASSISHRADTEAFF
v_call: TRBV5-6; clone_size: -; d_call: TRBD2; j_call: TRBJ2-2; cdr3_nt: TGTGCCAGCAGCCCCAAGATGGGGGGGGACACCGGGGAGCTGTTTTTT; cdr3_aa: CASSPKMGGDTGELFF
v_call: TRBV28; clone_size: -; d_call: TRBD1; j_call: TRBJ1-5; cdr3_nt: TGTGCCAGCAGGGGGGGGACAGCTACCAATCAGCCCCAGCATTTT; cdr3_aa: CASRGGTATNQPQHF
v_call: TRBV6-5; clone_size: -; d_call: -; j_call: TRBJ2-5; cdr3_nt: TGTGCCAGCAGCTACCTGGGGTTCAGGCAAGAGACCCAGTACTTC; cdr3_aa: CASSYLGFRQETQYF
v_call: TRBV14; clone_size: -; d_call: -; j_call: TRBJ2-7; cdr3_nt: TGTGCCAGCAGCCCGAACTCCCACGGCGGGTACGAGCAGTACTTC; cdr3_aa: CASSPNSHGGYEQYF
v_call: TRBV19; clone_size: -; d_call: TRBD2; j_call: TRBJ2-1; cdr3_nt: TGTGCCAGTAGATTACTAGCGGGAGGCTACAATGAGCAGTTCTTC; cdr3_aa: CASRLLAGGYNEQFF
v_call: TRBV5-1; clone_size: -; d_call: -; j_call: TRBJ2-3; cdr3_nt: TGCGCCAGCAGCCGTAGTTGGGATACGCAGTATTTT; cdr3_aa: CASSRSWDTQYF
v_call: TRBV6-5; clone_size: -; d_call: TRBD1; j_call: TRBJ1-5; cdr3_nt: TGTGCCAGCAGTTACTCGTTTACAGGGGGCGGCCAGCCCCAGCATTTT; cdr3_aa: CASSYSFTGGGQPQHF
v_call: TRBV20-1; clone_size: -; d_call: -; j_call: TRBJ1-6; cdr3_nt: TGCAGTGCTTTGGGAGGATCCCCCCTCCACTTT; cdr3_aa: CSALGGSPLHF
v_call: TRBV6-6; clone_size: -; d_call: -; j_call: TRBJ1-2; cdr3_nt: TGTGCCAGCAGTCTCGGGCTCTACTATGGCTACACCTTC; cdr3_aa: CASSLGLYYGYTF
v_call: TRBV6-6; clone_size: -; d_call: -; j_call: TRBJ2-1; cdr3_nt: TGTGCCAGCAGTTACTCGGCCGAGGTGGGTGAGCAGTTCTTC; cdr3_aa: CASSYSAEVGEQFF
v_call: TRBV19; clone_size: few; d_call: TRBD1; j_call: TRBJ2-6; cdr3_nt: TGTGCCAGTCGAGATCAGGGGGCCAACTCTGGGGCCAACGTCCTGACTTTC; cdr3_aa: CASRDQGANSGANVLTF
v_call: TRBV5-6; clone_size: once; d_call: -; j_call: TRBJ2-1; cdr3_nt: TGTGCCAGCAGCTTGGCTAGGAAGCTCTCCTACAATGAGCAGTTCTTC; cdr3_aa: CASSLARKLSYNEQFF